A selection of T cell receptor beta chains follows, all from one sample in a study of T cells in Graves' hyperthyroidism and ophthalmopathy. TCRdb redid the calling of the multiplex PCR reads with MiXCR, one entry per CDR3 protein. The table shows almost 600,000 distinct CDR3 sequences, with approximately 15% occurring only once. Sequencing input: blood. All receptors derive from a woman in her twenties or thirties with Graves' hyperthyroidism that later progressed to Graves' ophthalmopathy. Each CDR3 is given with its conserved first and last residue. Each record gives: D gene, J gene, clone size, V gene, CDR3 protein, CDR3 DNA. The D gene is left open where the match is weak. Expanded clones get a size class; other rows say once, few or many, or leave the size out.

-	TRBJ1-1	few	TRBV10-3	CAISESVGEAFF	TGTGCCATCAGTGAGTCTGTCGGTGAAGCTTTCTTT
-	TRBJ2-7	few	TRBV11-3	CASSSSGFGSYEQYF	TGTGCCAGCAGCTCGAGCGGGTTTGGCTCCTACGAGCAGTACTTC
-	TRBJ2-5	many	TRBV7-9	CASSLAYRNQETQYF	TGTGCCAGCAGCTTGGCTTACAGGAACCAAGAGACCCAGTACTTC
TRBD2	TRBJ2-2	many	TRBV7-9	CASSSPAGEELFF	TGTGCCAGCAGCTCCCCCGCGGGGGAGGAGCTGTTTTTT
TRBD1	TRBJ1-3	many	TRBV10-3	CAISEFGTGSGNTIYF	TGTGCCATCAGTGAGTTCGGGACAGGCTCTGGAAACACCATATATTTT
-	TRBJ1-1	many	TRBV7-6	CASSPAAGRDTEAFF	TGTGCCAGCAGCCCCGCGGCAGGGAGGGACACTGAAGCTTTCTTT
TRBD2	TRBJ2-5	few	TRBV6-4	CASSDSRSSGRAPETQYF	TGTGCCAGCAGTGACTCGAGGTCTAGCGGGAGGGCCCCAGAGACCCAGTACTTC
-	TRBJ1-3	few	TRBV4-2	CASSQDGTRGNTIYF	TGTGCCAGCAGCCAAGACGGGACAAGAGGAAACACCATATATTTT
TRBD1	TRBJ2-2	-	TRBV3-1	CASRGQGANTGELFF	TGTGCCAGCAGGGGACAGGGGGCGAACACCGGGGAGCTGTTTTTT
-	TRBJ2-5	few	TRBV5-4	CASSPPLGGEMYF	TGTGCCAGCAGCCCCCCCTTAGGGGGGGAGATGTACTTC
-	TRBJ2-7	-	TRBV28	CASSPPVPGERYEQYF	TGTGCCAGCAGTCCCCCTGTCCCAGGGGAACGCTACGAGCAGTACTTC
TRBD2	TRBJ2-1	many	TRBV27	CASSLGSGSYSYNEQFF	TGTGCCAGCAGCTTAGGTAGCGGGAGTTATTCCTACAATGAGCAGTTCTTC
-	TRBJ2-5	many	TRBV29-1	CSVDKLLPRGETQYF	TGCAGCGTTGACAAACTCCTGCCTCGGGGGGAGACCCAGTACTTC
-	TRBJ1-2	many	TRBV12-5	CASGLVRAGPTDGYTF	TGTGCTAGTGGTTTGGTACGCGCAGGGCCCACGGATGGCTACACCTTC
-	TRBJ2-7	-	TRBV10-1	CANTSDEQYF	TGCGCCAACACTAGTGACGAGCAGTACTTC
-	TRBJ2-5	few	TRBV10-3	CAISEWHLETQYF	TGTGCCATCAGTGAATGGCATTTGGAGACCCAGTACTTC
-	TRBJ1-5	-	TRBV6-5	CASSYVPGEAGQPQHF	TGTGCCAGCAGTTACGTCCCGGGGGAAGCGGGGCAGCCCCAGCATTTT
TRBD1	TRBJ2-3	many	TRBV24-1	CATSERPRTGGADTQYF	TGTGCCACCAGTGAGCGCCCCAGGACAGGGGGGGCAGATACGCAGTATTTT
TRBD1	TRBJ1-2	many	TRBV20-1	CSASGTENYGYTF	TGCAGTGCTAGCGGGACAGAAAACTATGGCTACACCTTC
-	TRBJ2-2	few	TRBV29-1	CSVEGQVNTGELFF	TGCAGCGTTGAAGGACAGGTTAACACCGGGGAGCTGTTTTTT